The clone carrying this T cell receptor beta chain has a handful of counts. Its antigen is not known. This record belongs to a study of T cell repertoires in cytomegalovirus infection. On the study more broadly: TCR beta signatures that were public indicated CMV infection and matching HLA type.

From the reads, TCRdb called clonotypes with MiXCR, one entry per CDR3 protein. The sample gives approximately 100,000 distinct CDR3 sequences, around a quarter of which show up once; about 39% is in the top ten. The CDR3 contains 15 residues. Germline CDR1 reads LGHNA; CDR2 reads YNFKEQ. The V gene lost 0 bases and the J gene lost 3 bases, with 12 bases spanning the gap. Broader study findings: Frequencies of public TCR beta families were cumulated, and this identified carriers of CMV plus the relevant HLA. What dominated the ex vivo response were HLA-C-restricted CMV-specific TCR beta clonotypes.

Sequencing was performed on CD8+ T cells from PBMCs. The clonotype comes from a human donor in good health (CMV status not recorded). Some clones in this sample may be carry-over from other donors' samples. The chain combines TRBV4-2 with TRBJ2-7, with D possibly being TRBD1 or TRBD2 (6 bases each). The CDR3 sequence: CASSQEDRAGYEQYF. DNA of the CDR3: TGTGCCAGCAGCCAAGAGGACAGAGCGGGCTACGAGCAGTACTTC.